The present T cell receptor (beta chain) was sequenced within a study of OX40 agonist ivuxolimab in advanced cancers. Germline V gene lookup returns CDR1 KGHSH and CDR2 LQKENI. The junction had 4 bases not matched to a gene; V was cut back by 3 bases and J by 4 bases. This CDR3 region has 14 residues. In regard to this clone: No antigen is known for it.

Whole-study findings and limits: Circulating CD4+ and CD8+ T cells showed clonal expansion by week 6 at 0.1 to 3.0 mg/kg.

The protocol was immunoSEQ multiplex PCR, while the TCRdb copy is restricted to in-frame clones and leaves out a portion. The sample holds some 96,000 clones, approximately 91% seen once. The genes are TRBV18 and TRBJ1-2; the match to TRBD1 covers 8 bases. The TCR was taken from an adult with an advanced solid tumor such as melanoma, head and neck, liver or kidney cancer. This material consisted of CD4+ or CD8+ T cells sorted from blood, taken in a trial of the OX40 agonist ivuxolimab. The CDR3 region is CASSPQQGAYGYTF. The CDR3 region has the DNA TGTGCCAGCTCACCCCAGCAGGGGGCCTATGGCTACACCTTC.